This T cell receptor beta chain appears in the sequencing data of a study of blood T cell repertoires in COVID-19. Study-wide context: From T cells, B-cell-depleted T cells, or PBMCs came the material, which was cDNA or gDNA.

Produced via immunoSEQ multiplex PCR; TCRdb's table is partial and in-frame only. The sample gives over 200,000 clones, almost 85% of which show up once; approximately 15% is in the top ten. This clone was detected only a few times. The CDR3 extends over 14 amino acids. The germline gives CDR1 LGHDT, CDR2 YNNKEL (reference sequence). Deletions cut 1 base from V and 8 bases from J, with 14 bases between. The specimen sequenced was PBMCs or T cells enriched from blood (not recorded which). The TCR originated in a man aged 40-49 years who had recovered from COVID-19. V gene TRBV3-1 (or the pseudogene TRBV3-2) combines with J gene TRBJ1-1, with a tentative D call TRBD1 (6 bases). CDR3 sequence (DNA): TGTGCCAGCAGCCAAGCCGACAGGATGAGCGAAGCTTTCTTT. It yields the protein CASSQADRMSEAFF.